A single sample is the source of the 11 T cell receptor beta chains below, sequenced in a study of T cells in Graves' hyperthyroidism and ophthalmopathy. Amplified TCR beta CDR3 regions came from RNA transcripts. HTBI primers were employed in a first-round RT-PCR of the TCR CDR3. One entry per CDR3 protein results from TCRdb running MiXCR on the multiplex PCR reads. The sample lists roughly 380,000 distinct CDR3 sequences; 15% to 20% were seen once. Sample: blood. The receptors stem from a woman aged 18-29 years with Graves' hyperthyroidism.

This clonotype appeared a single time. The V gene is TRBV28, the J gene TRBJ2-6; possibly TRBD1 for D (6 bases). Germline CDR1 MDHEN, CDR2 SYDVKM. This CDR3 has 15 residues. Between the trimmed V and J ends, which lost 3 bases and 3 bases, there was a span of 9 bases. Here the CDR3 DNA reads TGTGCCAGCAGTTTCCCAGGGGTTGGGGCCAACGTCCTGACTTTC. Its protein product is CASSFPGVGANVLTF.

The V call is TRBV7-2, the J call TRBJ2-5, with D possibly matching TRBD1 (6 bases). Germline loops: CDR1 SGHTA, CDR2 FQGNSA. There are 14 residues in the CDR3. V lost 2 bases, J lost 4 bases, and 11 bases lay in between. CDR3 sequence: CASSLKIQGETQYF. The DNA of the CDR3 is TGTGCCAGCAGCTTAAAGATACAGGGAGAGACCCAGTACTTC.

This clonotype has a count of ten or more. In DNA form, the CDR3 reads TGCGCCAGCAGCCCACCAGGCCGAAGCTCCTACGAGCAGTACTTC. The encoded protein is CASSPPGRSSYEQYF. V gene TRBV5-1 combines with J gene TRBJ2-7; the D is unclear. Trimming took off 4 bases at V and 0 bases at J, with 14 bases between the two ends. CDR3 length: 15 residues. CDR1 and CDR2 (germline): SGHRS, YFSETQ.

This clonotype has a count of ten or more. This chain connects TRBV12-3 or TRBV12-4 to TRBJ2-7; D uncertain. The length of the CDR3 is 13 residues. V was trimmed by 5 bases and J by 0 bases, leaving 8 bases between them. The CDR3 protein is CASSARSSYEQYF. In DNA, the CDR3 is TGTGCCAGCAGTGCGCGAAGCTCCTACGAGCAGTACTTC.

The chain carries TRBV5-1 and TRBJ2-2; D may be TRBD1 or TRBD2 (5 bases each). Germline V gene data show CDR1 as SGHRS and CDR2 as YFSETQ. The CDR3 covers 15 residues. V was shortened by 5 bases and J by 0 bases, with 11 bases between the two germline ends. The CDR3 coding sequence is TGCGCCAGCAGTCGAGGGGTTACGAACACCGGGGAGCTGTTTTTT. Protein product: CASSRGVTNTGELFF. The entire variable domain, with the rest obtained from reference TRBV5-1 and TRBJ2-2, is as follows: KAGVTQTPRYLIKTRGQQVTLSCSPISGHRSVSWYQQTPGQGLQFLFEYFSETQRNKGNFPGRFSGRQFSNSRSEMNVSTLELGDSALYLCASSRGVTNTGELFFGEGSRLTVL.

The chain is built from TRBV2 and TRBJ2-5, with D hard to call. Germline CDR1 and CDR2: SNHLY and FYNNEI. Between the trimmed V and J ends, which lost 8 bases and 4 bases, there was a span of 17 bases. The CDR3 has 14 residues. The chain's CDR3 is CASGLGLLAETQYF. DNA for the CDR3: TGTGCCAGCGGGCTGGGCCTCCTTGCAGAGACCCAGTACTTC.

This clonotype was counted ten times or more. V gene TRBV27 combines with J gene TRBJ1-5; the D is unclear. The CDR3 contains 13 residues. Germline CDR1 and CDR2: MNHEY and SMNVEV (reference sequence). The ends were cut back, 0 bases at V and 7 bases at J, with 7 bases in the middle. The CDR3 region is CASSLSEVQPQHF. In DNA form, the CDR3 reads TGTGCCAGCAGTTTATCCGAGGTCCAGCCCCAGCATTTT.

This clonotype was detected ten times or more. The V and J genes are TRBV28 and TRBJ2-7, with 10 bases matching TRBD1. V lost 6 bases to trimming and J lost 5 bases; unmatched junction nucleotides: 10. The CDR3 is 15 residues long. The germline V gene encodes CDR1 MDHEN and CDR2 SYDVKM. This CDR3 reads CASRTPGTGDNEQYF. Written as DNA, the CDR3 is TGTGCCAGCAGGACTCCTGGGACAGGGGACAACGAGCAGTACTTC.

This clonotype was observed a handful of times. V gene TRBV6-1 combines with J gene TRBJ1-6; TRBD1 matches at 7 bases. The germline gives CDR1 MNHNS, CDR2 SASEGT. Unmatched junction bases numbered 3, after V lost 2 bases and J lost 5 bases. The CDR3 has 15 amino acids. CDR3 protein: CASSELQGDNSPLHF. In nucleotides, the CDR3 is TGTGCCAGCAGTGAACTTCAGGGGGATAATTCACCCCTCCACTTT.

There are many counts of this clonotype. The genes are TRBV28 and TRBJ1-5; D might be TRBD1 (6 bases). Trimming took off 6 bases at V and 3 bases at J, with 15 bases between the two ends. CDR3 length equals 15 residues. From germline, CDR1 is MDHEN and CDR2 SYDVKM. CDR3 sequence: CASSLDRTFNQPQHF. The CDR3 DNA sequence: TGTGCCAGCAGCCTAGACAGGACCTTCAATCAGCCCCAGCATTTT.

This clonotype was picked up one time. The CDR3 DNA reads TGTGCCAGCAGGGCCGGGACAGGGGGCGCAGACACCTTC. Translating it yields CASRAGTGGADTF. The chain combines TRBV6-2 or TRBV6-3 with TRBJ1-2; 12 bases fit TRBD1. CDR1 is MNHEY, CDR2 SVGEGT, per germline. J gave up 12 bases and V 6 bases, and 8 bases lay outside the gene matches. The CDR3 is 13 amino acids.